This note documents a single T cell receptor beta chain sequence. The data are from a study of OX40 agonist ivuxolimab in advanced cancers. Turning to the study itself: Checkpoint inhibitors had been given previously to approximately 40% of patients.

Patients who had autoimmune disease history or got systemic immunosuppression were left out. V was trimmed by 7 bases and J by 1 base, leaving 13 bases between them. The CDR3 extends over 14 amino acids. The V gene's germline CDR1 is MNHNS and CDR2 SASEGT. Data came from immunoSEQ multiplex PCR; TCRdb stores just in-frame clones and leaves some out. The profile shows 81,000 or so clones, approximately 90% of them singletons. Source: CD4+ or CD8+ T cells sorted from blood, taken in a trial of the OX40 agonist ivuxolimab. The chain recombines TRBV6-1 with TRBJ2-5; possibly TRBD1 for D (5 bases). This receptor was obtained from an adult with an advanced solid tumor such as melanoma, head and neck, liver or kidney cancer. The CDR3 region is CASKPTDAQETQYF. In DNA form, the CDR3 reads TGTGCCAGCAAGCCGACAGACGCCCAAGAGACCCAGTACTTC.